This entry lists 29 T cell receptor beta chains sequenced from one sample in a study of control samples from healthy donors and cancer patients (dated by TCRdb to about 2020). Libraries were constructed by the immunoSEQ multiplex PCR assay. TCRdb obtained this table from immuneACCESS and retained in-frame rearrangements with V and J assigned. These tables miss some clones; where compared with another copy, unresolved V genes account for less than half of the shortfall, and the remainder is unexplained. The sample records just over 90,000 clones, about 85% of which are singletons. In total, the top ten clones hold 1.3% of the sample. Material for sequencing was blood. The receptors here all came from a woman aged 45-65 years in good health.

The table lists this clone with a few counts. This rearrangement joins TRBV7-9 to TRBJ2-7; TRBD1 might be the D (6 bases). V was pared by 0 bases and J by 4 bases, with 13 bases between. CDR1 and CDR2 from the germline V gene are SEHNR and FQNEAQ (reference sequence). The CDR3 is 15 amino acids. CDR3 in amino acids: CASSLARQGRYEQYF. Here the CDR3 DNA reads TGTGCCAGCAGCTTAGCGAGGCAGGGGCGATACGAGCAGTACTTC.

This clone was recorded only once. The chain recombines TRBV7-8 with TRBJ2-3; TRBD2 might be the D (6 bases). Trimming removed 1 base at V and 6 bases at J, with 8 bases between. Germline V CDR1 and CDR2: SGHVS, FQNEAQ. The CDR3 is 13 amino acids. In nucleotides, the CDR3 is TGTGCCAGCAGCTTAGGCCGGGGGGATACGCAGTATTTT. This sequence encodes CASSLGRGDTQYF.

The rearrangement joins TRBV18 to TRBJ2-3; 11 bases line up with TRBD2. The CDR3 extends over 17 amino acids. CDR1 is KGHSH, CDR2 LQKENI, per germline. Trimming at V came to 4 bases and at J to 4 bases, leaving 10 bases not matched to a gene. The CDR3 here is CASSLTTSGSQSDTQYF. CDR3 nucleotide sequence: TGTGCCAGCTCACTAACCACTAGCGGGAGCCAGTCAGATACGCAGTATTTT.

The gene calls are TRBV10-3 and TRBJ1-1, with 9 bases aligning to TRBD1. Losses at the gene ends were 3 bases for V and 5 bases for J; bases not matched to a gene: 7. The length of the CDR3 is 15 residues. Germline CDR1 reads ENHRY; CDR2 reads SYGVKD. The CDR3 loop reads CAISEGDREETEAFF. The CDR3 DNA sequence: TGTGCCATCAGTGAAGGGGACAGGGAGGAGACTGAAGCTTTCTTT.

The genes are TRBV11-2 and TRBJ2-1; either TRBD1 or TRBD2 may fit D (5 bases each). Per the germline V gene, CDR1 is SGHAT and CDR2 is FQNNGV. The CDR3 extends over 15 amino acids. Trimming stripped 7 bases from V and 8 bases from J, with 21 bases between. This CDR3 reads CASTLRTSRGDEQFF. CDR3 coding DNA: TGTGCCAGCACCCTGAGGACTTCCAGAGGGGATGAGCAGTTCTTC.

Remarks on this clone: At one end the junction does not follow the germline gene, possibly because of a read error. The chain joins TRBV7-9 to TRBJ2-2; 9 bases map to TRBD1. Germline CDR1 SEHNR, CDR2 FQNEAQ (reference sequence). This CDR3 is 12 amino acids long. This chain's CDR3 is CASSSHIRDRVF. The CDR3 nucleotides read TGTGCCAGCAGTTCACATATCCGGGACAGGGTTTTT.

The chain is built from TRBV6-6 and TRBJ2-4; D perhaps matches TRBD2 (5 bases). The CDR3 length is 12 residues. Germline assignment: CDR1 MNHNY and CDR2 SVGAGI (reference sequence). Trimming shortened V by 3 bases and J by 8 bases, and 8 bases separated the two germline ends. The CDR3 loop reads CASSYWRDIQYF. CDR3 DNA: TGTGCCAGCAGTTATTGGCGGGACATTCAGTACTTC.

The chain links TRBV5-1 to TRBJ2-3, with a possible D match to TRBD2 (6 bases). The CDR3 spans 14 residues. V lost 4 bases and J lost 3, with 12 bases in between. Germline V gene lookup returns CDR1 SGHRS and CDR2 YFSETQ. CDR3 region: CASSRNGGTDTQYF. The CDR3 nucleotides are TGCGCCAGCAGCCGTAATGGGGGGACAGATACGCAGTATTTT.

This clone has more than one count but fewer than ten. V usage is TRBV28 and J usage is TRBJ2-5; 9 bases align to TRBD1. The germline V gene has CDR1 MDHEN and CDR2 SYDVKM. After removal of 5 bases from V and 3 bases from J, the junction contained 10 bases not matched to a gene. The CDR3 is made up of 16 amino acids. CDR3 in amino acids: CASSDWDREDEETQYF. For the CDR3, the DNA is TGTGCCAGCAGTGACTGGGACAGGGAGGATGAAGAGACCCAGTACTTC.

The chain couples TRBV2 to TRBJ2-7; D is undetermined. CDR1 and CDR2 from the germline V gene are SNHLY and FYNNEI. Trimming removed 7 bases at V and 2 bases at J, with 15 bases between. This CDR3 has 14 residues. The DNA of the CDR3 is TGTGCCAGCACGGTTGTTCGGGCCCCCTACGAGCAGTACTTC. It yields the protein CASTVVRAPYEQYF.

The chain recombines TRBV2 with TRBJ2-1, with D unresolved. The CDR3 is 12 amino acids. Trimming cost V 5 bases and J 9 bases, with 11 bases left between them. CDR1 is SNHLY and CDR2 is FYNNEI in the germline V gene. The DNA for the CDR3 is TGTGCCAGCAGTCCCGACGGCAGTGAGCAGTTCTTC. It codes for CASSPDGSEQFF.

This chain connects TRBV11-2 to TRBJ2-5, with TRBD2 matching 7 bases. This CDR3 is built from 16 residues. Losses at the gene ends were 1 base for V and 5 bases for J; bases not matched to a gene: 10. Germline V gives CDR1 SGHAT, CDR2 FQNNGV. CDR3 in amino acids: CASSLGAGRAVETQYF. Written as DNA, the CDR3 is TGTGCCAGCAGCTTAGGGGCGGGGAGGGCCGTGGAGACCCAGTACTTC.

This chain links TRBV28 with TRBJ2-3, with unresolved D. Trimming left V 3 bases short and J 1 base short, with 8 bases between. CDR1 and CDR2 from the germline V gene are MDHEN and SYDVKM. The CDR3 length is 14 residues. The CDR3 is CASSFDLGTDTQYF. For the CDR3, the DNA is TGTGCCAGCAGTTTTGACCTCGGCACAGATACGCAGTATTTT.

The CDR3: CASSLPGAQETQYF. CDR3 nucleotide sequence: TGTGCCAGCAGTCTTCCGGGGGCACAAGAGACCCAGTACTTC. The chain has TRBV28 and TRBJ2-5; tentatively, D is TRBD1 or TRBD2 (6 bases each). Germline-derived CDR1 and CDR2 are MDHEN and SYDVKM. CDR3 size: 14 residues. V was cut by 5 bases and J by 2 bases, with 12 bases left in between.

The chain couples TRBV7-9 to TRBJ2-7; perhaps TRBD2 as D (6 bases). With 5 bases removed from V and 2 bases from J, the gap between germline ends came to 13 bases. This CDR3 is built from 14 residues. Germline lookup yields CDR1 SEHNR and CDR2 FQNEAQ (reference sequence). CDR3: CASSNYGRTYEQYF. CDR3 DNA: TGTGCCAGCAGCAACTACGGGAGAACCTACGAGCAGTACTTC.

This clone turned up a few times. This CDR3 is CASSYSNPSRGYNEQFF. The CDR3 DNA reads as TGTGCCAGCAGTTACTCGAATCCTAGCAGGGGATACAATGAGCAGTTCTTC. V and J are TRBV6-2 or TRBV6-3 and TRBJ2-1; TRBD1 might be the D (6 bases). This CDR3 comprises 17 residues. Looked up from germline, CDR1 is MNHEY and CDR2 is SVGEGT. The ends were cut back, 0 bases at V and 4 bases at J, with 16 bases in the middle.

For the CDR3, the DNA is TGTGCCAGCACCGACCCGAAAACAGGGAGTTTGCCTGGAAACACCATATATTTT. Amino acids: CASTDPKTGSLPGNTIYF. V and J are TRBV9 and TRBJ1-3, with D perhaps matching TRBD1 (6 bases). This CDR3 is built from 18 residues. Germline CDR1 and CDR2: SGDLS and YYNGEE. V lost 6 bases and J 2 bases, leaving 24 bases between the germline ends.

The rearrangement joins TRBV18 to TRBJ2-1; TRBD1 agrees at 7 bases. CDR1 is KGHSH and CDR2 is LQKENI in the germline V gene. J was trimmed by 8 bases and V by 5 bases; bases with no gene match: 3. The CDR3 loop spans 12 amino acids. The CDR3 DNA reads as TGTGCCAGCTCAGCAACAGGGGATGAGCAGTTCTTC. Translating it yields CASSATGDEQFF.

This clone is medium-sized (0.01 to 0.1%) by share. CDR3 residues: CASSFAVRNEQYF. CDR3 nucleotides: TGTGCCAGCAGCTTCGCGGTACGAAACGAGCAGTACTTC. The chain recombines TRBV11-3 with TRBJ2-7; D remains unclear. The CDR3 covers 13 residues. Germline values: CDR1 SGHNT, CDR2 YENEEA. V was trimmed by 3 bases and J by 5 bases, leaving 11 bases between them.

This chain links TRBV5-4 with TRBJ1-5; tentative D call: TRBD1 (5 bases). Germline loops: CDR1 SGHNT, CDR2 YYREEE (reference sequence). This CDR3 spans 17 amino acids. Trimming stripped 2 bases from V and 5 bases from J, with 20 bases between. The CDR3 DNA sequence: TGTGCCAGCAGCTTTGGAGGTGGTAGGGGAAGCGATCAGCCCCAGCATTTT. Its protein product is CASSFGGGRGSDQPQHF.

The CDR3 bases are TGTGCCAGCGCGAGTCGGGCAAACTCGTGGCCCCAGCATTTT. Its translation is CASASRANSWPQHF. The rearrangement joins TRBV6-5 to TRBJ1-5, with D uncertain. V was shortened by 8 bases and J by 9 bases, with 20 bases between the two germline ends. CDR1 is MNHEY, CDR2 SVGAGI, per germline. This CDR3 comprises 14 residues.

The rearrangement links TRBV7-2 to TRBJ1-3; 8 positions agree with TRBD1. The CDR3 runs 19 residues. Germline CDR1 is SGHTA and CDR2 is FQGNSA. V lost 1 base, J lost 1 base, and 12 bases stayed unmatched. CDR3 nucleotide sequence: TGTGCCAGCAGCTTAGGGGGCAGGGGGCCTTTTATATCTGGAAACACCATATATTTT. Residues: CASSLGGRGPFISGNTIYF.

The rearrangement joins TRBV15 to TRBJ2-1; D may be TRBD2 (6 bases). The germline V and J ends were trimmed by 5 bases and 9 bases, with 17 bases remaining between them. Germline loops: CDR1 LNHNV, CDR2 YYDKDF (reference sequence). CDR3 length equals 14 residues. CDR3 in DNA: TGTGCCACCAGCTCTTCGGTGCGGGATCCTGAGCAGTTCTTC. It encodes CATSSSVRDPEQFF. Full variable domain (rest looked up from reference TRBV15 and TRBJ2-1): DAMVIQNPRYQVTQFGKPVTLSCSQTLNHNVMYWYQQKSSQAPKLLFHYYDKDFNNEADTPDNFQSRRPNTSFCFLDIRSPGLGDTAMYLCATSSSVRDPEQFFGPGTRLTVL.

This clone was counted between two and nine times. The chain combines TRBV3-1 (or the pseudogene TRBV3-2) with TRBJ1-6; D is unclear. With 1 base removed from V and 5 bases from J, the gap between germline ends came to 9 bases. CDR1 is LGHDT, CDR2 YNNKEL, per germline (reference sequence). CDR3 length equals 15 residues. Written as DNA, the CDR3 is TGTGCCAGCAGCCAAGGCGGTGGAGATAATTCACCCCTCCACTTT. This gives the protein CASSQGGGDNSPLHF.

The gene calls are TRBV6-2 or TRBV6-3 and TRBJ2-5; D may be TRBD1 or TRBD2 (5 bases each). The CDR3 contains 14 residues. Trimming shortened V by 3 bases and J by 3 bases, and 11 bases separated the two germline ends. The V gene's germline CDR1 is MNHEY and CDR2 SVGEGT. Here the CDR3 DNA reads TGTGCCAGCAGTTATGCGGGCAGGGAAGAGACCCAGTACTTC. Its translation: CASSYAGREETQYF.

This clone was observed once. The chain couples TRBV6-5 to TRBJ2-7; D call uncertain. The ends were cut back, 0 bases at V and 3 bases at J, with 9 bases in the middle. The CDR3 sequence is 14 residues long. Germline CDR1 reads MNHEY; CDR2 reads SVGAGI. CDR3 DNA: TGTGCCAGCAGTTACTCGGCTGACGACTACGAGCAGTACTTC. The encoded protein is CASSYSADDYEQYF.

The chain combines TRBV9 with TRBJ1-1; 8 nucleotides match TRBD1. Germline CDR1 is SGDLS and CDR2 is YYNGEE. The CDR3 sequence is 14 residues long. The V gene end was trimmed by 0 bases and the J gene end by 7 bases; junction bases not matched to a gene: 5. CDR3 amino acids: CASSVGGQGFEAFF. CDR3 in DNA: TGTGCCAGCAGCGTAGGAGGACAGGGTTTTGAAGCTTTCTTT.

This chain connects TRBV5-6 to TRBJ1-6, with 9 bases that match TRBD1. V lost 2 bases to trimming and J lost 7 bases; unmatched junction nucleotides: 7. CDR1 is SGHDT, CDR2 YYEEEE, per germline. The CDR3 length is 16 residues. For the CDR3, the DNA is TGTGCCAGCAGCTTCGGGACAGGGTTGGGGAATTCACCCCTCCACTTT. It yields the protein CASSFGTGLGNSPLHF.

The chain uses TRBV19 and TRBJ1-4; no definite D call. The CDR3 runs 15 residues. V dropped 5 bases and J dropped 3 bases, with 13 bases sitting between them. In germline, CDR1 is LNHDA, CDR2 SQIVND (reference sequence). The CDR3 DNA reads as TGTGCCAGTAGTTCGGAGGGTCGGGCTAATGAAAAACTGTTTTTT. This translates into CASSSEGRANEKLFF.